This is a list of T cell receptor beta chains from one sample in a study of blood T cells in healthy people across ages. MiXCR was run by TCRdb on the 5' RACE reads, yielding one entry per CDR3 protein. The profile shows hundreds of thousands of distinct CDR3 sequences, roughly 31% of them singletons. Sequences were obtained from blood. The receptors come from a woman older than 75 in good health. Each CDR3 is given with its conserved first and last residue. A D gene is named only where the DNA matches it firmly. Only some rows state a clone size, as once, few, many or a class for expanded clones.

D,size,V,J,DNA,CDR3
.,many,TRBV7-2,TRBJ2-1,TGTGCCAGCAGCCGTGAGGGGGAGCAGTTCTTC,CASSREGEQFF
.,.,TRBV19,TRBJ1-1,TGTGCCAGTAGTACAGGGGATGGTGGGAACACTGAAGCTTTCTTT,CASSTGDGGNTEAFF
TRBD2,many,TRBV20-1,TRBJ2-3,TGCAGTGCTAGGATCCTGGGCGGGGGGGCAGATACGCAGTATTTT,CSARILGGGADTQYF
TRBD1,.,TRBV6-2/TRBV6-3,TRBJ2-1,TGTGCCAGTTATTCCGGGACAGGGAGCGCCTACAATGAGCAGTTCTTC,CASYSGTGSAYNEQFF
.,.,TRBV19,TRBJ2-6,TGTGCCAGTAGGAATACAGGGACTGGGGCCGACGTCCTGACTTTC,CASRNTGTGADVLTF
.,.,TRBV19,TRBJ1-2,TGTGCCAATAAGACGGAATACTATGGCTACACCTTC,CANKTEYYGYTF
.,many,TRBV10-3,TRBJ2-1,TGTGCCATCAGTGAGGACCGCTACAATGAGCAGTTCTTC,CAISEDRYNEQFF
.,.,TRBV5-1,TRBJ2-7,TGCGCCAGCAGCCAGGATTGGGGGGGGGCCTACAATGAGCAGTACTTC,CASSQDWGGAYNEQYF
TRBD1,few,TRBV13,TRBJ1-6,TGTGCCACCGGGGACAGATATAATTCACCCCTCCACTTT,CATGDRYNSPLHF
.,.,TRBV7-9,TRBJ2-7,TGTGCCAGCAGCTTTTCCTACGGGAACGAGCAGTACTTC,CASSFSYGNEQYF
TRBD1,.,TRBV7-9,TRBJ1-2,TGTGCCAGCAGCCGCATGGGACAGGGCTATGGCTACACCTTC,CASSRMGQGYGYTF
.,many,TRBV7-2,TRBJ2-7,TGTGCCAGCAGCTTAGACTGGACATCGAGCACGTACTTC,CASSLDWTSSTYF
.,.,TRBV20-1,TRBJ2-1,TGCAGTGCCTCGAGGGACATTCGCAATGAGCAGTTCTTC,CSASRDIRNEQFF
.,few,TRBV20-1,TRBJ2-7,TGCAGTGCTAGTGTGTTAGCTGGTAATGAGCAGTACTTC,CSASVLAGNEQYF
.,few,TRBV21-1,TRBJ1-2,TGTGCCAGCAGCAAATGTGGGAGATCTGGGCCCCTGAAAGACTATGGCTACACCTTC,CASSKCGRSGPLKDYGYTF
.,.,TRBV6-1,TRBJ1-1,TGTGCCACCACCTTTCGGGGGAGGGACACTGAAGCTTTCTTT,CATTFRGRDTEAFF
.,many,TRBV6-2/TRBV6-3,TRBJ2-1,TGTGCCAGCAGTTACCACGCGGGGTTCGCCTACAATGAGCAGTTCTTC,CASSYHAGFAYNEQFF
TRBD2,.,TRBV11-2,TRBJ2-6,TGTGCCAGCAGCTTATCGGTCGGGGGAGGGGTTGGGGCCAACGTCCTGACTTTC,CASSLSVGGGVGANVLTF
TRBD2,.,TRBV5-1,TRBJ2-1,TGCGCCAGCAGCTTGGTAGCTAGCGGGAACCATGAGCAGTTCTTC,CASSLVASGNHEQFF
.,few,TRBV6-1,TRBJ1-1,TGTGCCAGCAATGAAGCCTTCAACGTTAACACTGAAGCTTTCTTT,CASNEAFNVNTEAFF
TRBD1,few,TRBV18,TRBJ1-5,TGTGCCAGCTCACCTAGACAGGGCTTCAATCAGCCCCAGCATTTT,CASSPRQGFNQPQHF
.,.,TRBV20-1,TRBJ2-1,TGCAGTGCTAGAGATGAGATGGGGGCGAGCTCCTACAATGAGCAGTTCTTC,CSARDEMGASSYNEQFF
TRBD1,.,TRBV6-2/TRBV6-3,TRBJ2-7,TGTGCCACTGGACAGGGTTCCTACGAGCAGTACTTC,CATGQGSYEQYF
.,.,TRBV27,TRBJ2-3,TGTGCCAGCAGTAAGAGACTATCGGGGGTAGGGACAGATACGCAGTATTTT,CASSKRLSGVGTDTQYF
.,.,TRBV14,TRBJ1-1,TGTGCCAGCAGCATTAGGTGGGGACAGAACACTGAAGCTTTCTTT,CASSIRWGQNTEAFF
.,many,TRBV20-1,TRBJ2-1,TGCAGTGCTAGAGATCATGGCGGGGCAGCCTACAATGAGCAGTTCTTC,CSARDHGGAAYNEQFF
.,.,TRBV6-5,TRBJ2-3,TGTGCCACCTGGCCGGCTAGCGCGATCACAGATACGCAGTATTTT,CATWPASAITDTQYF
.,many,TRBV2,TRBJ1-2,TGTGCCAGCACCCCCCGGGATTTTAACTATGGCTACACCTTC,CASTPRDFNYGYTF
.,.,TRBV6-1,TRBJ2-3,TGTGCCAGCAGCGCACCAGAGACATCCGGGATCTCTAGCACAGATACGCAGTATTTT,CASSAPETSGISSTDTQYF
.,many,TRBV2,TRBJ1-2,TGTGCCAGCAGGGGGGGGGCTATCGATGGCTACACCTTC,CASRGGAIDGYTF
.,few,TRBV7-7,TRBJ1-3,TGTGCTAGCAGCTCGGACTCTGGAAACACCATATATTTT,CASSSDSGNTIYF
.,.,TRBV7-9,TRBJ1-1,TGTGCCAGCAGCCCACCCCGGTTGACTGAAGCTTTCTTT,CASSPPRLTEAFF
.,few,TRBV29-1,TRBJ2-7,TGCAGCGTTGAAGAAACTCGGGATGAGCAGTACTTC,CSVEETRDEQYF
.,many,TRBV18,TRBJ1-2,TGTGCCAGCTCACCACCAATCCAGGGTTATGGCTACACCTTC,CASSPPIQGYGYTF
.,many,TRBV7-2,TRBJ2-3,TGTGCCAGCAGATTGGGGGGACAGATTACAGATACGCAGTATTTT,CASRLGGQITDTQYF
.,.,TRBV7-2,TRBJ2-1,TGTGCCAGCAGCCGTCGGCGGGGGCCTTCTGGTGAGCAGTTCTTC,CASSRRRGPSGEQFF
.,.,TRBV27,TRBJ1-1,TGTGCCAGCAGCCCCTCTGGTTCCGACATGAAAACTGAAGCTTTCTTT,CASSPSGSDMKTEAFF
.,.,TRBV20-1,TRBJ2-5,TGCAGTGCCACCCAGGGGCAGGAGACCCAGTACTTC,CSATQGQETQYF
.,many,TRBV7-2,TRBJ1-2,TGTGCCAGCAGCTTAGCAGGGGACCTCTATGGCTACACCTTC,CASSLAGDLYGYTF
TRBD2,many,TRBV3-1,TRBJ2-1,TGTGCCAGCAGCCAAGGTACTAGCGTTCGGGGCTACAATGAGCAGTTCTTC,CASSQGTSVRGYNEQFF
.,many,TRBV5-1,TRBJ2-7,TGCGCCAGCAGCTTGGGAGTGGGGGCTGAGCAGTACTTC,CASSLGVGAEQYF
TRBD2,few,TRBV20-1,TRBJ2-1,TGCAGTGCTAGTGGACTAGCGGGGGGTGGAGCTGAGCAGTTCTTC,CSASGLAGGGAEQFF
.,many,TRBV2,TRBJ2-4,TGTGCCAGCAAGGGGGTCTTAGCCAAAAACATTCAGTACTTC,CASKGVLAKNIQYF
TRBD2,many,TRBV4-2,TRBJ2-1,TGTGCCAGCAGCCAAGATAAGGGAGGGCATCTATCCTACAATGAGCAGTTCTTC,CASSQDKGGHLSYNEQFF